The sample holds one count of the clone carrying this T cell receptor (beta chain). Its antigen is not identified. The data originate from a study of T cells in narcolepsy. The wider study: Patients with NT1 or NT2 and healthy control donors were enrolled. General study results and limits: No autoreactive T cell clone sequences appeared in some memory CD4+ repertoires. Reportedly, autoreactive clonotypes were serially detected in patients' blood but not controls'. Comparing one patient's CSF and blood CD4+ clonotypes highlighted HCRT- and TRIB2-specific autoreactive clonotypes.

From germline, CDR1 is DFQATT and CDR2 SNEGSKA (reference sequence). The length of the CDR3 is 11 residues. V lost 7 bases and J lost 5, with 11 bases in between. TCRdb's copy holds only in-frame clones and misses some; the assay was immunoSEQ multiplex PCR. Of tens of thousands of clones listed, about 85% are singletons. This chain joins TRBV20-1 and TRBJ2-5; no firm D call. The receptor was derived from a human donor with narcolepsy. The source material was CD45RA- memory CD4+ T cells from PBMCs. CDR3 loop: CSVAARETQYF. The CDR3 bases are TGCAGTGTCGCGGCCAGGGAGACCCAGTACTTC.